This T cell receptor (beta chain) was documented in a study of T cell responses to AZD1222 COVID-19 vaccine. Repertoires were generated with immunoSEQ multiplex PCR, while TCRdb's copy carries only in-frame clones and drops some. The data hold approximately 140,000 clones, with 75% to 95% observed a single time. This clone was detected only a few times. No antigen is known for it. Overall study findings and caveats: The sample set comprised mostly white British donors with more females, and clonal diversity was possibly underestimated. It was only after the peak T cell response that any repertoires were sampled.

V was clipped by 0 bases and J by 7 bases, with 12 bases between them. CDR3 size: 13 residues. The V gene's germline CDR1 is SQVTM and CDR2 ANQGSEA. The TCR originated in an adult who received the AZD1222 COVID-19 vaccine. The gene calls are TRBV29-1 and TRBJ1-1; D is possibly TRBD1 (6 bases). The material was peripheral blood, obtained 28 days after the second AZD1222 dose. CDR3 in amino acids: CSVEDPGVREAFF. CDR3 sequence (DNA): TGCAGCGTTGAAGACCCAGGGGTCCGTGAAGCTTTCTTT.